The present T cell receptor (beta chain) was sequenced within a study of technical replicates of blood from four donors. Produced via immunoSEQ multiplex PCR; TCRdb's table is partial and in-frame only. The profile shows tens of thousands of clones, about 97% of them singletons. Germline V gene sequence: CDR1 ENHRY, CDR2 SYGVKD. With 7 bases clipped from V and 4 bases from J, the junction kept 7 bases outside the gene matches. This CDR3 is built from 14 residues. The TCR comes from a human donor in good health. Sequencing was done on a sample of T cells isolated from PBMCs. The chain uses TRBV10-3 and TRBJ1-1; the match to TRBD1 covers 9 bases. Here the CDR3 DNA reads TGTGCCATCAAAGGGACAGGGATCAGCACTGAAGCTTTCTTT. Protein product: CAIKGTGISTEAFF.